These 9 T cell receptor beta chains came from one sample sequenced in a study of long-term antiretroviral therapy in people with HIV. At the survey level, the v3.0 immunoSEQ assay was run. The repertoire was sequenced with immunoSEQ multiplex PCR; TCRdb's copy has only in-frame clones and lacks some. The table has some 33,000 clones, roughly 97% seen once; the top ten hold less than 2.5%. The material was unsorted PBMCs, obtained 7.6 years after starting antiretroviral therapy. The receptors were sampled from a young man with HIV.

V gene TRBV12-5 combines with J gene TRBJ2-4, with 12 bases fitting TRBD2. The CDR3 contains 23 residues. Trimming took 1 base from V and 0 from J; bases not matched to a gene: 19. Germline V CDR1 and CDR2: LGHNT, FRNRAP. The CDR3 region has the DNA TGTGCTAGTGGTTTGGCTCTATCAGGAACGGTACTAGCGGGAGGACTAGCCAAAAACATTCAGTACTTC. It is translated as CASGLALSGTVLAGGLAKNIQYF.

In nucleotides, the CDR3 is TGTGCCAGCAGCTTAAGGGCCGGGACAGGGGACAATGAGCAGTTCTTC. Protein: CASSLRAGTGDNEQFF. The chain is built from TRBV11-2 and TRBJ2-1, with 10 bases that match TRBD1. The CDR3 spans 16 residues. Germline V lookup: CDR1 SGHAT, CDR2 FQNNGV. After removal of 2 bases from V and 5 bases from J, the junction contained 6 bases not matched to a gene.

The V and J genes are TRBV4-1 and TRBJ2-1, with D maybe TRBD2 (6 bases). Trimming stripped 0 bases from V and 8 bases from J, with 8 bases between. There are 13 residues in the CDR3. Germline loops: CDR1 MGHRA, CDR2 YSYEKL. The chain's CDR3 is CASSQDPGDEQFF. CDR3 DNA sequence: TGCGCCAGCAGCCAAGATCCGGGGGATGAGCAGTTCTTC.

The chain recombines TRBV12-5 with TRBJ1-2; tentative D call: TRBD1 (5 bases). V was trimmed by 3 bases and J by 8 bases, leaving 7 bases between them. From germline, CDR1 is LGHNT and CDR2 FRNRAP. The CDR3 is 11 amino acids. In DNA form, the CDR3 reads TGTGCTAGTGGTTTTGGACACGGCTACACCTTC. Its translation: CASGFGHGYTF.

The rearrangement joins TRBV5-1 to TRBJ2-1; D remains ambiguous. This CDR3 spans 13 amino acids. Germline loops: CDR1 SGHRS, CDR2 YFSETQ. The V and J ends lost 3 bases and 6 bases respectively, with 10 bases between them. The chain's CDR3 is CASSSDYLNEQFF. The CDR3 DNA sequence: TGCGCCAGCAGCTCCGATTACCTCAATGAGCAGTTCTTC. The full variable domain, with the rest looked up from reference TRBV5-1 and TRBJ2-1, is KAGVTQTPRYLIKTRGQQVTLSCSPISGHRSVSWYQQTPGQGLQFLFEYFSETQRNKGNFPGRFSGRQFSNSRSEMNVSTLELGDSALYLCASSSDYLNEQFFGPGTRLTVL.

V and J are TRBV6-5 and TRBJ2-2; D gene ambiguous. Looked up from germline, CDR1 is MNHEY and CDR2 is SVGAGI. CDR3 length: 12 amino acids. The V end lost 6 bases, the J end lost 5 bases, and 7 bases lay between the germline ends. The CDR3 DNA is TGTGCCAGCAGGATGCGAACCGGGGAGCTGTTTTTT. It codes for CASRMRTGELFF.

The chain couples TRBV6-1 to TRBJ2-7; 8 nucleotides agree with TRBD2. Trimming cost V 0 bases and J 3 bases; bases outside gene matches: 7. The CDR3 runs to 16 residues. CDR1 MNHNS and CDR2 SASEGT come from the germline V gene. The DNA of the CDR3 is TGTGCCAGCAGTGAAGCGAGCGGGGGTCTCAACTACGAGCAGTACTTC. This translates into CASSEASGGLNYEQYF.

The chain uses TRBV9 and TRBJ2-2; 7 bases line up with TRBD1. CDR1 and CDR2 from the germline V gene are SGDLS and YYNGEE. The CDR3 is 16 amino acids. V shed 3 bases, J shed 3 bases, and the junction held 8 bases outside the gene matches. This CDR3 reads CASSDLEGADTGELFF. The DNA for the CDR3 is TGTGCCAGCAGCGACCTCGAGGGGGCGGACACCGGGGAGCTGTTTTTT.

This sequence joins TRBV7-2 and TRBJ1-1; a weak D match, TRBD1 (5 bases). The V end lost 6 bases, the J end lost 1 base, and 12 bases lay between the germline ends. The length of the CDR3 is 14 residues. Germline assignment: CDR1 SGHTA and CDR2 FQGNSA. The CDR3 loop reads CASRIGAANTEAFF. As DNA, the CDR3 is TGTGCCAGCAGGATTGGGGCCGCGAACACTGAAGCTTTCTTT.